Sequencing of this T cell receptor (beta chain) was carried out in a study of T cells in tuberculosis. Profiled with immunoSEQ multiplex PCR; TCRdb holds only in-frame clones, not every one. The sample includes 35,000 to 45,000 clones, roughly 95% seen only once; the top ten take around 4.7%. Specified time point: new active TB diagnosis, blood taken before or within 7 days of starting treatment. The CDR3 runs to 16 residues. Germline V gene sequence: CDR1 KGHSH, CDR2 LQKENI. V gave up 5 bases and J gave up 2 bases; unmatched junction bases: 10. The chain employs TRBV18 and TRBJ2-7; TRBD1 agrees at 9 bases. This clonotype originated in an adult with tuberculosis. Sequenced material: PBMCs, taken at tuberculosis diagnosis. CDR3 coding DNA: TGTGCCAGCTCAACATTGGACAGGGGTCCCCCCTACGAGCAGTACTTC. Its translation is CASSTLDRGPPYEQYF.